What follows describes a single T cell receptor beta chain. The antigen is not known. Assay used: immunoSEQ multiplex PCR; TCRdb lists only in-frame clones, some missing. The table lists 110,000 or so clones, about 91% of them singletons, with 5.5% to 7.5% in the top ten. The data originate from a study of T cell responses to AZD1222 COVID-19 vaccine. Whole-study findings and limits: No repertoire was sampled before or during the peak T cell response, only after it.

Second-dose timings of about 4 or about 12 weeks were pooled. Trimming left V 0 bases short and J 1 base short, with 12 bases between. The CDR3 is made up of 16 amino acids. Germline V CDR1 and CDR2: LGHNA, YNFKEQ. Material: peripheral blood, obtained 28 days after the second AZD1222 dose. The origin of this receptor is an adult who received the AZD1222 COVID-19 vaccine. The gene calls are TRBV4-2 and TRBJ1-1; unclear D gene. CDR3 in DNA: TGTGCCAGCAGCCAAGAGAGTCTAGTAGGGAACACTGAAGCTTTCTTT. This translates into CASSQESLVGNTEAFF.